This is a list of T cell receptor beta chains from one sample in a study of beta chain features in type 1 diabetes. TCRdb's copy holds only in-frame clones and misses some; the assay was immunoSEQ multiplex PCR. This table holds 250,000 to 350,000 clones, more than 13% found once. Sample: naive CD4+ T cells from blood. These receptors came from a man aged 30-40 years with type 1 diabetes. CDR3s include the opening cysteine and the closing phenylalanine or tryptophan. D genes are given only for firm matches. Clone size is given for some rows only: seen once, a few or many times, or a class if the clone is expanded.

abundance | d_gene | j_gene | v_gene | CDR3nt | CDR3aa
few | TRBD1 | TRBJ1-1 | TRBV10-3 | TGTGCCATCACTGGACAGGGGAACACTGAAGCTTTCTTT | CAITGQGNTEAFF
. | . | TRBJ1-1 | TRBV5-6 | TGTGCCAGCAGCCCCTGGGGGGGTTCAGATAACACTGAAGCTTTCTTT | CASSPWGGSDNTEAFF
few | . | TRBJ2-5 | TRBV19 | TGTGCCAGTAGCCAAGTAGAGTTCCAAGAGACCCAGTACTTC | CASSQVEFQETQYF
. | TRBD2 | TRBJ2-1 | TRBV9 | TGTGCCAGCTCGTCTCAAGCGGGAAGATACAATGAGCAGTTCTTC | CASSSQAGRYNEQFF
few | . | TRBJ2-1 | TRBV28 | TGTGCCAGCAGCTCTCAGGTAATATCGTGGGAGTGGTACAATGAGCAGTTCTTC | CASSSQVISWEWYNEQFF
. | . | TRBJ1-1 | TRBV5-1 | TGCGCCAGCAGTTCACAAACAGGGAACACTGAAGCTTTCTTT | CASSSQTGNTEAFF
few | TRBD1 | TRBJ2-1 | TRBV28 | TGTGCCAGCAGCCAACCCCGGGACAGGAACAATGAGCAGTTCTTC | CASSQPRDRNNEQFF
few | . | TRBJ2-2 | TRBV5-6 | TGTGCCAGCAGCACAGATAACACCGGGGAGCTGTTTTTT | CASSTDNTGELFF
. | TRBD1 | TRBJ1-2 | TRBV6-5 | TGTGCCAGCAGTTACGCCCAGACAGGGTACTATGGCTACACCTTC | CASSYAQTGYYGYTF
few | TRBD1 | TRBJ2-5 | TRBV5-1 | TGCGCCAGCAGCTTGGGGACAGGGGGAGTGGAGACCCAGTACTTC | CASSLGTGGVETQYF
few | . | TRBJ2-5 | TRBV6-5 | TGTGCCAGCAGTAAGCAGGGTGTTGGAGAGACCCAGTACTTC | CASSKQGVGETQYF
. | TRBD2 | TRBJ2-4 | TRBV6-5 | TGTGCCAGCAGTATAACTAGCGGGCTTGTCAACATTCAGTACTTC | CASSITSGLVNIQYF
. | . | TRBJ2-5 | TRBV9 | TGTGCCAGCAGCGTAGCTGCAGGGTCGATAGGAGAGACCCAGTACTTC | CASSVAAGSIGETQYF
few | . | TRBJ2-3 | TRBV6-5 | TGTGCCAGCAGGGGGACCTCTGGGGGGAATACGCAGTATTTT | CASRGTSGGNTQYF
few | TRBD2 | TRBJ2-7 | TRBV7-2 | TGTGCCAGCAGCTCTCGACTAGCGGATTACGAGCAGTACTTC | CASSSRLADYEQYF
few | . | TRBJ1-1 | TRBV9 | TGTGCCAGCAGCGTAGTTCACTCTCCCGGTACTGAAGCTTTCTTT | CASSVVHSPGTEAFF
. | TRBD2 | TRBJ2-1 | TRBV9 | TGTGCCAGCTCACGGACTAGCGGGGTCTCCTACAATGAGCAGTTCTTC | CASSRTSGVSYNEQFF
. | TRBD1 | TRBJ1-2 | TRBV11-1 | TGTGCCAGCAGCTCTAGATTCCAGGGGGCTCATGGCTACACCTTC | CASSSRFQGAHGYTF
. | TRBD1 | TRBJ1-5 | TRBV19 | TGTGCCAGTAGTTCGACAGGGAGCAATCAGCCCCAGCATTTT | CASSSTGSNQPQHF
few | TRBD1 | TRBJ1-2 | TRBV19 | TGTGCCAGTGTCCCACAGAGGGGGCGTAACTATGGCTACACCTTC | CASVPQRGRNYGYTF
. | . | TRBJ2-1 | TRBV11-2 | TGTGCCAGCAGCTCCTACACTCCCCAGGCCGCCGAGCAGTTCTTC | CASSSYTPQAAEQFF
. | . | TRBJ2-7 | TRBV27 | TGTGCCAGCAGTTTATTGGGAGGCGAGCAGTACTTC | CASSLLGGEQYF
few | TRBD1 | TRBJ2-2 | TRBV27 | TGTGCCAGCAGTTTCCCCCGACAGGGGGCCGGCACCGGGGAGCTGTTTTTT | CASSFPRQGAGTGELFF
few | . | TRBJ2-1 | TRBV5-1 | TGCGCCAGCGGTCAGGGGTACGATGAGCAGTTCTTC | CASGQGYDEQFF
. | . | TRBJ2-7 | TRBV30 | TGTGCCTGGAGTGTGGACTGGAGGAACGAGCAGTACTTC | CAWSVDWRNEQYF
few | . | TRBJ1-2 | TRBV6-6 | TGTGCCAGCAGTTACGCGACAGGCCCGGGTGGCTACACCTTC | CASSYATGPGGYTF
. | TRBD2 | TRBJ2-5 | TRBV30 | TGTGCCTGGAGTGCCCCCCGGGACTATCAAGAGCAGTACTTC | CAWSAPRDYQEQYF
. | TRBD2 | TRBJ2-1 | TRBV7-3 | TGTGCCAGCAGCTCGACTAGCGGGACCTACAATGAGCAGTTCTTC | CASSSTSGTYNEQFF
few | TRBD1 | TRBJ2-7 | TRBV30 | TGTGCCTGGAGTGTAGGACAGGTCTACGAGCAGTACTTC | CAWSVGQVYEQYF
. | . | TRBJ2-1 | TRBV5-4 | TGTGCCAGCAGCTTGGGACTTGGTGAGCAGTTCTTC | CASSLGLGEQFF
. | . | TRBJ1-1 | TRBV29-1 | TGCAGCGTTGGAGTGAACACTGAAGCTTTCTTT | CSVGVNTEAFF
. | . | TRBJ2-3 | TRBV4-1 | TGCGCCAGCAGCCAAGAGTGGCTGAGCACAGATACGCAGTATTTT | CASSQEWLSTDTQYF
few | . | TRBJ1-4 | TRBV27 | TGTGCCAGCAGTTTAGGAACAGGCGCAACTAATGAAAAACTGTTTTTT | CASSLGTGATNEKLFF
. | . | TRBJ2-1 | TRBV6-4 | TGTGCCAGCAGTGACTCTCCGAGCTCCTACAATGAGCAGTTCTTC | CASSDSPSSYNEQFF
. | . | TRBJ1-2 | TRBV5-1 | TGCGCCAGCAGCTCCCGGACTGGTGGCTACACCTTC | CASSSRTGGYTF
few | TRBD2 | TRBJ2-1 | TRBV7-9 | TGTGCCAGCAGCTTAGGACTAGCGGGACTCAATGAGCAGTTCTTC | CASSLGLAGLNEQFF
. | . | TRBJ1-5 | TRBV10-3 | TGTGCCATCAGTGAGGGAGAGAATCAGCCCCAGCATTTT | CAISEGENQPQHF
. | TRBD2 | TRBJ2-2 | TRBV9 | TGTGCCAGCAGCGTAGTAGCGGGAGGCGGGACCGGGGAGCTGTTTTTT | CASSVVAGGGTGELFF
. | . | TRBJ2-5 | TRBV7-2 | TGTGCCAGCAGCCAAAAGATCCTCAGGGAGACCCAGTACTTC | CASSQKILRETQYF
few | TRBD2 | TRBJ2-1 | TRBV6-6 | TGTGCCAGCAGTTTTCCGGGACTAGCGGGAAGGACTGAGCAGTTCTTC | CASSFPGLAGRTEQFF
. | TRBD1 | TRBJ2-1 | TRBV7-6 | TGTGCCAGCAGCTTAACAGGGGGCCCAAACAATGAGCAGTTCTTC | CASSLTGGPNNEQFF
. | . | TRBJ2-1 | TRBV5-1 | TGCGCCAGCAGCTTGGATGCTGACGGGTTAGATGAGCAGTTCTTC | CASSLDADGLDEQFF
few | TRBD1 | TRBJ1-2 | TRBV7-9 | TGTGCCAGTACTGACAGGGCTGGCGGCTACACCTTC | CASTDRAGGYTF
few | TRBD2 | TRBJ2-3 | TRBV18 | TGTGCCAGCTCACCCGGGACTAGCGGGAGTTGGGCAGATACGCAGTATTTT | CASSPGTSGSWADTQYF
. | . | TRBJ2-3 | TRBV28 | TGTGCCAGCAGGGCAGGGCTGGTTGATACGCAGTATTTT | CASRAGLVDTQYF
. | . | TRBJ2-3 | TRBV30 | TGTGCCTGGAGTGTTGGCAGACTGGATACGCAGTATTTT | CAWSVGRLDTQYF